The clone carrying this T cell receptor (beta chain) has a handful of counts. This sample is part of a study of blood T cells in healthy people across ages. This CDR3 is 16 amino acids long. Germline CDR1 reads LNHNV; CDR2 reads YYDKDF (reference sequence). V gave up 0 bases and J gave up 2 bases, with 10 bases separating them. Sample-barcoded 5' priming and a J-beta primer mix drove a second PCR of about 7 to 11 cycles. The template-switch adaptor, which had 12 random nucleotides, put a tag on each cDNA molecule. In TCRdb, the 5' RACE reads were re-called with MiXCR into one record per CDR3 protein. Among fewer than 650,000 distinct CDR3 sequences listed, 27% were seen once. The data also belong to a second study, concerning T cells of mothers and their children. This second report adds: Per child, around 3 million TCR beta CDR3 reads were obtained, against over 9 million per mother.

The sample comprised blood. The TCR sequence derives from a boy aged 2 to 10 in good health. The rearrangement links TRBV15 to TRBJ2-2; no clear D gene. The CDR3 sequence is CATSRDLPENTGELFF. The DNA of the CDR3 is TGTGCCACCAGCAGAGATCTCCCCGAAAACACCGGGGAGCTGTTTTTT.